This T cell receptor (beta chain) was obtained from a study of patients and donors after allogeneic stem cell transplantation. This clonotype was seen many times. TCRdb fed the RT-PCR reads into MiXCR, producing one record per CDR3 protein. The table lists 20,000 to 30,000 distinct CDR3 sequences, approximately 42% of them singletons. The CDR3 is 15 amino acids. With 6 bases removed from V and 7 bases from J, the gap between germline ends came to 19 bases. The V and J genes are TRBV12-3 or TRBV12-4 and TRBJ1-5; the D gene is possibly TRBD1 (5 bases). This receptor was obtained from a human donor who was either an allogeneic HSCT recipient or a stem cell or donor lymphocyte infusion donor (not recorded which). It is not recorded whose cells these are; they may come from a transplant donor. The sample comprised blood, either unsorted or a sorted T cell fraction (not recorded which). The CDR3 loop reads CASRTGGFAGQPQHF. As DNA, the CDR3 is TGTGCCAGCAGAACCGGGGGGTTTGCCGGGCAGCCCCAGCATTTT.